One sample yielded the 3 T cell receptor beta chains listed below, sequenced in a study of vaccination and CD4 T cells after COVID-19. Specified treatment: approximately 10-day PBMC culture with coronavirus spike peptide pools or control peptides (ViraFEST assay). Sequenced with the Oncomine TCR Beta short-read assay was DNA taken from cultured CD4+ T cells. TCRdb re-analysed the PCR reads in MiXCR, keeping a single row per CDR3 protein. The table shows around 17,000 distinct CDR3 sequences, with roughly 34% occurring only once. These receptors have no known antigen. Sequenced: CD4+ T cells from blood, cultured in vitro. The receptors originated from a human donor who had recovered from COVID-19.

By frequency in the sample, this clonotype is medium-sized (0.01 to 0.1%). The gene calls are TRBV20-1 and TRBJ1-6; 7 bases fit TRBD1. The CDR3 loop spans 15 amino acids. Germline V lookup: CDR1 DFQATT, CDR2 SNEGSKA (reference sequence). The J segment lost 6 bases and the V segment lost 7 bases, leaving 12 bases of the junction unmatched. The CDR3 spells CSGKEGTAFNSPLHF. The CDR3 region has the DNA TGCAGTGGCAAAGAGGGGACAGCTTTTAATTCACCCCTCCACTTT.

V usage is TRBV14 and J usage is TRBJ1-2; 7 bases fit TRBD1. The CDR3 loop spans 15 amino acids. V lost 2 bases to trimming and J lost 5 bases; unmatched junction nucleotides: 8. Per the germline V gene, CDR1 is SGHDN and CDR2 is FVKESK. The CDR3 spells CASSQRDSHWYGYTF. The CDR3 nucleotides are TGTGCCAGCAGCCAACGGGACAGTCACTGGTATGGCTACACCTTC.

This clonotype was counted only a few times. The V gene is TRBV12-3 or TRBV12-4, the J gene TRBJ1-5; maybe TRBD1 (6 bases). V shed 2 bases and J shed 3 bases, with 8 bases lying between them. CDR3 length: 14 residues. CDR3 bases: TGTGCCAGCAGTTTATTGGGGGCCAATCAGCCCCAGCATTTT. Its protein is CASSLLGANQPQHF.